This paragraph reports one T cell receptor beta chain. Its antigen is currently unknown. The CDR3 is 13 amino acids. V was pared by 1 base and J by 3 bases, with 7 bases between. Germline V gene sequence: CDR1 MNHNY, CDR2 SVGAGI (reference sequence). This sample is drawn from a study of beta chain features in type 1 diabetes. Of the isolated RNA, all was reverse transcribed, and so the sequenced material was expressed TCRB transcripts. TCRdb keeps only in-frame clones here, not all; method: immunoSEQ multiplex PCR. Altogether 900,000 or so clones are present, about a sixth being singletons, with the ten largest covering 0.02% to 0.025%. Study findings and constraints: Moderate yet significant TCRB CDR3 shortening was seen in Type 1 diabetes patients in all four CD4+ subsets. Across patients, naive, central memory and Treg TCRB repertoires exhibited apparently greater similarity than was observed across healthy donors. A possible short-template PCR bias applies equally to patients and controls.

The receptor comes from a woman aged 18-30 years in good health. The V gene is TRBV6-6, the J gene TRBJ2-7; D unresolved. The sequencing input was naive CD4+ T cells from blood. CDR3 nucleotide sequence: TGTGCCAGCAGTTACTACAGTAACTACGAGCAGTACTTC. This gives the protein CASSYYSNYEQYF.